These T cell receptor beta chains were read from a single sample in a study of T-cell memory formation after mild COVID-19. MiXCR, applied by TCRdb to the 5' RACE reads, yields one record per CDR3 protein. The sample lists around 200,000 distinct CDR3 sequences; over 9.5% were seen once. The sample taken for sequencing was PBMCs or a T cell subset sorted from them (not recorded which). These receptors all stem from a man aged 18 to 30 who had mild COVID-19 (a few samples of this study predate the infection). Cell type and time point are not known. Both conserved end residues are part of each CDR3. The D gene is left open where the match is weak. Only part of the rows carry a size: once, few, many, or a class if the clone is expanded.

V	size	J	D	CDR3	DNA
TRBV7-2	few	TRBJ2-5	TRBD2	CASSFTSGVETQYF	TGTGCCAGCAGCTTCACTAGCGGGGTGGAGACCCAGTACTTC
TRBV5-8	few	TRBJ1-5	-	CASSLDRSTSNQPQHF	TGTGCCAGCAGCCTTGACAGATCAACTAGCAATCAGCCCCAGCATTTT
TRBV6-2/TRBV6-3	few	TRBJ2-2	-	CASSYKGSTGELFF	TGTGCCAGCAGTTACAAGGGGAGCACCGGGGAGCTGTTTTTT
TRBV7-3	-	TRBJ2-5	TRBD2	CASSLERGGGETQYF	TGTGCCAGCAGCTTAGAGCGGGGGGGCGGGGAGACCCAGTACTTC
TRBV7-2	-	TRBJ2-1	-	CASSLEFLGPAEQFF	TGTGCCAGCAGCTTAGAGTTTTTGGGTCCGGCCGAGCAGTTCTTC
TRBV12-3/TRBV12-4	many	TRBJ2-3	-	CASSRPAGTDTQYF	TGTGCCAGCAGCCGTCCCGCTGGAACAGATACGCAGTATTTT
TRBV11-2	-	TRBJ1-5	-	CASSLNPGLNQPQHF	TGTGCCAGCAGCTTAAATCCAGGGCTCAATCAGCCCCAGCATTTT
TRBV20-1	-	TRBJ1-2	-	CSARRAVKGYTF	TGCAGTGCTAGGAGGGCAGTTAAAGGCTACACCTTC
TRBV29-1	many	TRBJ2-3	-	CSVERAGDTQYF	TGCAGCGTTGAAAGGGCCGGGGATACGCAGTATTTT
TRBV5-1	few	TRBJ2-3	-	CASSSSRDASSTDTQYF	TGCGCCAGCAGCTCCTCCCGGGACGCCTCTAGCACAGATACGCAGTATTTT
TRBV7-6	few	TRBJ1-2	-	CASSLAGGQYGYTF	TGTGCCAGCAGCTTAGCGGGAGGGCAGTATGGCTACACCTTC
TRBV15	few	TRBJ2-2	-	CATSPRERGTGELFF	TGTGCCACCAGCCCCCGGGAGAGGGGCACCGGGGAGCTGTTTTTT
TRBV20-1	-	TRBJ2-3	TRBD2	CSARGDVDTQYF	TGCAGTGCTCGGGGGGATGTAGATACGCAGTATTTT
TRBV5-4	few	TRBJ2-6	TRBD1	CASSRAQGSWGANVLTF	TGTGCCAGCAGCCGCGCACAGGGGAGTTGGGGGGCCAACGTCCTGACTTTC
TRBV4-1	few	TRBJ2-3	TRBD2	CASSQDWVAGGTDTQYF	TGCGCCAGCAGCCAAGATTGGGTAGCGGGGGGCACAGATACGCAGTATTTT
TRBV7-7	few	TRBJ2-2	-	CASRPGGAGTNTGELFF	TGTGCCAGCAGACCCGGTGGGGCGGGGACGAACACCGGGGAGCTGTTTTTT
TRBV11-2	few	TRBJ1-4	-	CASSWTNEKLFF	TGTGCCAGCAGTTGGACTAATGAAAAACTGTTTTTT
TRBV2	-	TRBJ2-7	TRBD1	CASSGQGEYEQYF	TGTGCCAGCAGTGGCCAGGGGGAGTACGAGCAGTACTTC
TRBV7-9	-	TRBJ2-2	TRBD1	CASSATGDAGELFF	TGTGCCAGCAGCGCTACAGGGGATGCCGGGGAGCTGTTTTTT
TRBV5-5	few	TRBJ2-1	-	CASSLVPLRVIGSNEQFF	TGTGCCAGCAGCTTGGTCCCCCTCCGGGTTATTGGGTCCAATGAGCAGTTCTTC
TRBV18	-	TRBJ1-1	-	CASSPNRADTEAFF	TGTGCCAGCTCACCAAACAGGGCTGATACTGAAGCTTTCTTT
TRBV7-9	-	TRBJ2-1	TRBD1	CASSLRTGTPYNEQFF	TGTGCCAGCAGCCTTCGGACAGGGACCCCCTACAATGAGCAGTTCTTC
TRBV12-3/TRBV12-4	few	TRBJ1-1	-	CASSNRGGITEAFF	TGTGCCAGCAGTAACCGGGGGGGGATCACTGAAGCTTTCTTT
TRBV19	many	TRBJ2-3	-	CASSKGRSQGGITDTQYF	TGTGCCAGTAGTAAGGGCCGCTCCCAGGGGGGGATCACAGATACGCAGTATTTT
TRBV24-1	-	TRBJ2-1	-	CATSDSAGGVYNEQFF	TGTGCCACCAGTGATTCGGCTGGAGGGGTTTACAATGAGCAGTTCTTC
TRBV6-6	-	TRBJ1-1	-	CASSSTGPTEAFF	TGTGCCAGCAGTTCCACAGGGCCCACTGAAGCTTTCTTT
TRBV10-2	few	TRBJ2-1	-	CASRPRLGYNEQFF	TGCGCCAGCAGACCGCGACTAGGCTACAATGAGCAGTTCTTC
TRBV5-6	few	TRBJ2-2	-	CASSPDPYTGELFF	TGTGCCAGCAGCCCTGACCCGTACACCGGGGAGCTGTTTTTT
TRBV5-1	many	TRBJ1-1	-	CASSLGIGSTEAFF	TGCGCCAGCAGCTTGGGGATCGGATCCACTGAAGCTTTCTTT
TRBV27	-	TRBJ1-4	-	CASSIRPFGGLFF	TGTGCCAGCAGTATCCGTCCCTTTGGGGGGCTGTTTTTT
TRBV3-1	few	TRBJ2-6	TRBD1	CASSHGTVGANVLTF	TGTGCCAGCAGCCATGGGACAGTTGGGGCCAACGTCCTGACTTTC
TRBV20-1	few	TRBJ2-3	TRBD2	CSARESGGGDTQYF	TGCAGTGCTAGAGAGAGCGGGGGAGGGGATACGCAGTATTTT
TRBV7-7	few	TRBJ2-2	-	CASSKTVRGDGELFF	TGTGCCAGCAGCAAGACGGTCAGGGGTGACGGGGAGCTGTTTTTT
TRBV4-2	-	TRBJ1-2	TRBD1	CASSPYQGTGVRGYTF	TGTGCCAGCAGCCCCTATCAGGGGACAGGGGTTCGGGGCTACACCTTC
TRBV2	few	TRBJ1-1	-	CASRSLATEAFF	TGTGCCAGCAGGTCGTTGGCCACTGAAGCTTTCTTT
TRBV7-2	few	TRBJ1-2	-	CASTGTAPFNYGYTF	TGTGCCAGCACCGGGACGGCTCCTTTTAACTATGGCTACACCTTC
TRBV6-2/TRBV6-3	-	TRBJ1-5	-	CASVQAGPGSQHF	TGTGCCAGCGTCCAAGCCGGACCGGGGAGCCAGCATTTT
TRBV5-1	few	TRBJ2-3	-	CASSQSGQSTDTQYF	TGCGCCAGCAGCCAATCGGGACAAAGTACAGATACGCAGTATTTT
TRBV7-3	few	TRBJ1-3	-	CASSRNPGNTIYF	TGTGCCAGCAGCAGGAACCCAGGAAACACCATATATTTT
TRBV12-3/TRBV12-4	few	TRBJ2-7	-	CASRDIVGEQYF	TGTGCCAGCAGGGATATAGTGGGGGAGCAGTACTTC
TRBV5-1	few	TRBJ1-1	TRBD1	CASSDQPGGTEAFF	TGCGCCAGCAGTGATCAACCAGGGGGCACTGAAGCTTTCTTT
TRBV30	few	TRBJ1-2	-	CAGDYGYTF	TGTGCCGGGGACTATGGCTACACCTTC
TRBV6-2/TRBV6-3	many	TRBJ2-1	TRBD2	CASSLGGGDEQFF	TGTGCCAGCAGTTTGGGGGGGGGGGATGAGCAGTTCTTC
TRBV11-2	-	TRBJ2-1	-	CASSRRRGAGGNNEQFF	TGTGCCAGCAGCCGAAGGAGGGGGGCAGGGGGGAATAATGAGCAGTTCTTC
TRBV5-1	-	TRBJ2-5	-	CASRVTAIQETQYF	TGCGCCAGCAGGGTGACAGCGATACAAGAGACCCAGTACTTC
TRBV4-3	many	TRBJ1-1	TRBD1	CASSQDLRTGGTEAFF	TGCGCCAGCAGCCAAGATCTAAGGACAGGGGGTACTGAAGCTTTCTTT
TRBV20-1	-	TRBJ1-1	-	CSARDGGSVNTEAFF	TGCAGTGCTAGAGATGGCGGTTCGGTGAACACTGAAGCTTTCTTT
TRBV19	-	TRBJ1-2	-	CASMRRGGYGYTF	TGTGCCAGTATGCGGCGGGGCGGCTATGGCTACACCTTC
TRBV5-1	-	TRBJ2-7	-	CASSLVPGNTYEQYF	TGCGCCAGCAGCTTGGTACCGGGCAATACCTACGAGCAGTACTTC
TRBV20-1	few	TRBJ2-4	TRBD2	CSRKSIELAVKNIQYF	TGCAGCCGCAAAAGCATTGAACTAGCGGTCAAAAACATTCAGTACTTC
TRBV27	-	TRBJ2-3	TRBD2	CASSSGGGTQYF	TGTGCCAGCAGTTCTGGCGGGGGGACGCAGTATTTT
TRBV5-1	many	TRBJ1-1	TRBD1	CASNSGQANTEAFF	TGCGCCAGCAATTCGGGACAGGCGAACACTGAAGCTTTCTTT